These 8 T cell receptor beta chains came from one sample sequenced in a study of beta chain features in type 1 diabetes. Expressed TCRB transcripts got sequenced, as all isolated RNA was reverse transcribed. The table came from immunoSEQ multiplex PCR; TCRdb's copy has only in-frame clones and leaves some out. The data show about 620,000 clones, about 16% seen once. The source material was naive CD4+ T cells from blood. Receptors were obtained from a man aged 18 to 30 in good health.

This clone was seen more than once but under ten times. A junction boundary mismatches the germline segment, possibly from a read error. This rearrangement joins TRBV10-3 to TRBJ1-3; D remains ambiguous. Germline loops: CDR1 ENHRY, CDR2 SYGVKD. The CDR3 spans 15 residues. The CDR3 sequence is CAISEFSTAAVELDF. The CDR3 DNA is TGTGCCATCAGTGAGTTCTCCACGGCGGCCGTAGAGTTAGATTTT.

This clone has only a few counts. The chain recombines TRBV7-9 with TRBJ1-1; TRBD1 might be the D (5 bases). CDR3 size: 13 residues. With 8 bases removed from V and 2 bases from J, the gap between germline ends came to 12 bases. Germline CDR1 SEHNR, CDR2 FQNEAQ (reference sequence). CDR3 region: CASARQTNTEAFF. In DNA, the CDR3 is TGTGCCAGCGCCCGACAGACCAACACTGAAGCTTTCTTT.

This clone was counted ten times or more. The chain uses TRBV21-1 and TRBJ1-1. TRBV21-1 is designated a pseudogene. The CDR3 length is 9 residues. In DNA, the CDR3 is TGTGCCAGCAGCAAGGAAGCTTTCTTT. It encodes CASSKEAFF.

Regarding this clone: Other DNA sequences from this sample encode an identical CDR3 as well. The chain joins TRBV7-3 to TRBJ2-3, with TRBD2 as a possible D gene (5 bases). This CDR3 is built from 11 residues. The ends were cut back, 5 bases at V and 5 bases at J, with 5 bases in the middle. Germline CDR1 is SGHTA and CDR2 is FQGTGA. The CDR3 here is CASSRGDTQYF. The CDR3 DNA follows: TGTGCCAGCAGCCGGGGAGATACGCAGTATTTT.

This clone was counted only a few times. V is TRBV9 and J is TRBJ2-3, with 13 nucleotides matching TRBD2. Losses at the gene ends were 1 base for V and 2 bases for J; bases not matched to a gene: 19. Germline loops: CDR1 SGDLS, CDR2 YYNGEE. The CDR3 is 22 amino acids. The CDR3 protein is CASSVRSVRLAGGDPFTDTQYF. Here the CDR3 DNA reads TGTGCCAGCAGCGTACGGAGCGTCCGACTAGCGGGGGGTGATCCCTTCACAGATACGCAGTATTTT.

This clone came up a few times. This chain joins TRBV29-1 and TRBJ2-7; perhaps TRBD2 as D (5 bases). V lost 4 bases and J lost 11, with 9 bases in between. CDR3 size: 9 residues. Germline V CDR1 and CDR2: SQVTM, ANQGSEA. The CDR3 loop is CSVVPGEYF. The DNA for the CDR3 is TGCAGCGTTGTTCCCGGGGAGTACTTC.

This chain joins TRBV28 and TRBJ2-4; D unclear. CDR3 length: 10 amino acids. The V gene's germline CDR1 is MDHEN and CDR2 SYDVKM. Deletions cut 11 bases from V and 6 bases from J, with 8 bases between. The CDR3 loop is CAAAGNIQYF. The CDR3 DNA sequence: TGTGCCGCCGCCGGAAACATTCAGTACTTC.

V is TRBV9 and J is TRBJ2-5, with a tentative D call TRBD2 (7 bases). The ends were cut back, 0 bases at V and 1 base at J, with 19 bases in the middle. The CDR3 loop spans 18 amino acids. The germline gives CDR1 SGDLS, CDR2 YYNGEE. The CDR3 region has the DNA TGTGCCAGCAGCGTAGCCCTAGCGAGGGGGGGGCTCCAAGAGACCCAGTACTTC. As protein: CASSVALARGGLQETQYF. Full variable domain (remainder filled in from reference TRBV9 and TRBJ2-5): DSGVTQTPKHLITATGQRVTLRCSPRSGDLSVYWYQQSLDQGLQFLIQYYNGEERAKGNILERFSAQQFPDLHSELNLSSLELGDSALYFCASSVALARGGLQETQYFGPGTRLLVL.